These 6 T cell receptor beta chains came from one sample sequenced in a study of blood T cell repertoires in COVID-19. Data came from immunoSEQ multiplex PCR; TCRdb stores just in-frame clones and leaves some out. Of 90,000 or so clones detected, approximately 81% appear once; the ten largest clones hold around a quarter. The sample was peripheral blood. Source of these receptors: a man older than 75 with active or convalescent COVID-19.

In DNA, the CDR3 is TGTGCCAGCAGCGCCTTGGCCACAGGGACCGAGCAGTACTTC. As protein: CASSALATGTEQYF. The chain couples TRBV11-3 to TRBJ2-7; the D gene is possibly TRBD1 (6 bases). CDR3 length: 14 residues. Between the trimmed V and J ends, which lost 5 bases and 6 bases, there was a span of 17 bases. Germline assignment: CDR1 SGHNT and CDR2 YENEEA. The variable domain in full, completed from reference TRBV11-3 and TRBJ2-7, reads EAGVVQSPRYKIIEKKQPVAFWCNPISGHNTLYWYLQNLGQGPELLIRYENEEAVDDSQLPKDRFSAERLKGVDSTLKIQPAELGDSAVYLCASSALATGTEQYFGPGTRLTVT.

The count of this clone is one. The chain links TRBV7-7 to TRBJ2-3, with D perhaps TRBD2 (6 bases). The length of the CDR3 is 15 residues. V gave up 1 base and J gave up 2 bases, with 10 bases separating them. In germline, CDR1 is SSHAT, CDR2 FNYEAQ (reference sequence). The CDR3 reads CASSLGGDLTDTQYF. In DNA, the CDR3 is TGTGCCAGCAGCTTAGGGGGGGACCTCACAGATACGCAGTATTTT.

The chain uses TRBV7-8 and TRBJ2-5; D not resolved. V was shortened by 5 bases and J by 0 bases, with 13 bases between the two germline ends. There are 15 residues in the CDR3. Looked up from germline, CDR1 is SGHVS and CDR2 is FQNEAQ. The CDR3 DNA follows: TGTGCCAGCAGCCCAGACACAATGTACCAAGAGACCCAGTACTTC. It yields the protein CASSPDTMYQETQYF.

The rearrangement links TRBV28 to TRBJ1-2, with 7 bases fitting TRBD1. With 8 bases clipped from V and 5 bases from J, the junction kept 14 bases outside the gene matches. The CDR3 consists of 15 residues. CDR1 and CDR2 (germline): MDHEN, SYDVKM. The CDR3 nucleotides are TGTGCCAGCCTTAACGGCGGACAGGCAGGATATGGCTACACCTTC. This translates into CASLNGGQAGYGYTF.

V is TRBV6-4 and J is TRBJ1-2; D may be TRBD1 (6 bases). There are 15 residues in the CDR3. Trimming stripped 2 bases from V and 3 bases from J, with 13 bases between. The germline V gene encodes CDR1 MRHNA and CDR2 SNTAGT. The CDR3 DNA reads TGTGCCAGCAGTGACCCCACACAGGGCTACTATGGCTACACCTTC. Its translation is CASSDPTQGYYGYTF.

This clone was counted once. V usage is TRBV30 and J usage is TRBJ2-7; TRBD1 is a possible D gene (6 bases). The germline V and J ends were trimmed by 4 bases and 6 bases, with 19 bases remaining between them. Germline values: CDR1 GTSNPN, CDR2 SVGIG (reference sequence). The CDR3 extends over 14 amino acids. Here the CDR3 DNA reads TGTGCCTGGACCAGGACAGCACGGGGTCGCGAGCAGTACTTC. Its translation is CAWTRTARGREQYF.